Listed below are T cell receptor beta chains from one sample, sequenced in a study of CD8 T cells in ankylosing spondylitis. Each CDR3 protein is one row after TCRdb ran MiXCR on the 5' RACE reads. This sample carries about 390,000 distinct CDR3 sequences, about 22% of them seen once, and the ten largest clones take roughly 16%. What was sequenced was blood, either unsorted or a sorted T cell fraction (not recorded which). The receptors originated from a male donor with ankylosing spondylitis. CDR3s leave out the opening cysteine and the closing phenylalanine or tryptophan.

J,V,CDR3
TRBJ2-2,TRBV12-3/TRBV12-4,ASSPLAGVSGELF
TRBJ2-1,TRBV5-6,ASRGLGGFGNEQF
TRBJ2-5,TRBV5-1,ASSLVGSGNQETQY
TRBJ1-4,TRBV10-3,AISESTGGTNEKLF
TRBJ1-1,TRBV12-3/TRBV12-4,ASSSGWDRAF
TRBJ1-2,TRBV28,ASSWGPGGYGYT
TRBJ2-7,TRBV14,ASSQASNNEQY
TRBJ2-2,TRBV28,ASTRDFYTGELF
TRBJ2-3,TRBV4-2,ASSQVSSGPTDTQY
TRBJ2-7,TRBV28,ASSLSSRVPKLREQY
TRBJ1-1,TRBV2,ASRLQGRTEAF
TRBJ2-2,TRBV10-3,AISESGVGTGELF
TRBJ1-1,TRBV12-3/TRBV12-4,ASSRQGRNTEAF
TRBJ2-1,TRBV12-3/TRBV12-4,ASSIRQGGHEQF
TRBJ2-3,TRBV30,AWSIIAGADTQY
TRBJ2-3,TRBV27,ASSLSNEGGGDTQY
TRBJ1-3,TRBV9,ASSSARGQGSGNTIY
TRBJ2-7,TRBV18,ASSLSSGQGIYEQY
TRBJ1-6,TRBV29-1,CVDDLGTNHKLSPLH
TRBJ2-1,TRBV5-1,ASSWIRGNEQF
TRBJ2-1,TRBV6-5,ASSYHVSYNEQF
TRBJ2-2,TRBV20-1,SANGQGSVGELF
TRBJ2-3,TRBV20-1,SAGDRGADTQY
TRBJ2-1,TRBV3-1,ASSQVRGIEQF
TRBJ2-7,TRBV4-3,ASSQDVAAYSYEQY
TRBJ2-3,TRBV28,ASSLQGISTDTQY
TRBJ2-4,TRBV14,ASSQGTANIQY
TRBJ2-7,TRBV3-1,ASSLSQGGNKQY
TRBJ2-7,TRBV20-1,SASGGISDEQY
TRBJ2-7,TRBV9,ASSVDRGREQY
TRBJ2-7,TRBV11-2,ASSLVREGGEY
TRBJ2-7,TRBV5-6,ASSRPAGVYEQY
TRBJ1-2,TRBV12-3/TRBV12-4,ASRPGIAGYT
TRBJ1-3,TRBV7-6,ASSPGWAGNTIY
TRBJ2-3,TRBV4-3,ASSQDMDSADTQY
TRBJ2-7,TRBV29-1,SVELGPNYEQY
TRBJ2-2,TRBV7-8,AIGLALGELF
TRBJ2-3,TRBV28,ASSFGRRRRTDTQY
TRBJ2-3,TRBV6-5,ASSYSGSGYTDTQY
TRBJ2-1,TRBV7-2,ASRPGPGNGYNEQF
TRBJ1-2,TRBV11-2,ASSLDWGQGYGYT
TRBJ1-2,TRBV11-3,ASSLGGNYGYT
TRBJ2-7,TRBV7-2,ASSREGGSSYEQY
TRBJ2-1,TRBV9,ASSIGVDRRYEQF
TRBJ2-4,TRBV29-1,SVVLPAVNIQY
TRBJ2-1,TRBV15,ATSRDLAGGPGNEQF
TRBJ2-3,TRBV29-1,SATDSADTQY
TRBJ2-5,TRBV7-3,ASSLGLDPSETQY
TRBJ2-7,TRBV20-1,SALREQGLGEQY
TRBJ2-4,TRBV3-1,ASSSRLDIQY